The 20 T cell receptor beta chains listed next were all sequenced from one sample in a study of T-cell memory formation after mild COVID-19. TCRdb re-called the 5' RACE reads through MiXCR, storing one row per CDR3 protein. The sample consists of 400,000 to 500,000 distinct CDR3 sequences, more than 15% of them appearing once. Sequences were obtained from PBMCs or a T cell subset sorted from them (not recorded which). Source of these receptors: a man younger than 35 who had mild COVID-19 (a few samples of this study predate the infection). Cell type and time point are not known.

This clonotype came up a few times. The chain combines TRBV28 with TRBJ1-2, with D possibly matching TRBD1 (6 bases). Germline CDR1 reads MDHEN; CDR2 reads SYDVKM. The CDR3 has 13 amino acids. Between the trimmed V and J ends, which lost 3 bases and 2 bases, there was a span of 7 bases. This CDR3 is CASSFGTNYGYTF. The DNA of the CDR3 is TGTGCCAGCAGTTTCGGGACAAACTATGGCTACACCTTC.

CDR3 nucleotides: TGTGCCAGCAGCACCGGACAGGAAGGAGGCGAGCAGTACGTC. Its protein product is CASSTGQEGGEQYV. This sequence joins TRBV7-8 and TRBJ2-7, with 7 positions matching TRBD1. The CDR3 has 14 residues. V lost 5 bases, J lost 6 bases, and 10 bases stayed unmatched. Per the germline V gene, CDR1 is SGHVS and CDR2 is FQNEAQ.

In its sample, this clonotype was seen a few times. The CDR3: CASRPDRLSGNTIYF. The CDR3 DNA reads TGTGCCAGCAGGCCGGACAGACTCTCTGGAAACACCATATATTTT. The chain carries TRBV27 and TRBJ1-3; TRBD1 is a possible D gene (6 bases). Germline CDR1 and CDR2: MNHEY and SMNVEV (reference sequence). Trimming stripped 6 bases from V and 0 bases from J, with 12 bases between. The CDR3 is 15 amino acids.

This clonotype has just a few counts. The V and J genes are TRBV5-8 and TRBJ2-1; 9 bases are shared with TRBD1. Germline assignment: CDR1 SGHTS and CDR2 YDEGEE. V lost 3 bases and J lost 9; bases outside the gene matches: 4. The CDR3 totals 13 residues. CDR3 residues: CASSWRQGVEQFF. CDR3 coding DNA: TGTGCCAGCAGCTGGAGACAGGGGGTTGAGCAGTTCTTC. Together with reference TRBV5-8 and TRBJ2-1, the CDR3 gives the full variable domain: EAGVTQSPTHLIKTRGQQATLRCSPISGHTSVYWYQQALGLGLQFLLWYDEGEERNRGNFPPRFSGRQFPNYSSELNVNALELEDSALYLCASSWRQGVEQFFGPGTRLTVL.

In its sample, this clonotype was seen once. The chain joins TRBV4-3 to TRBJ2-2, with D possibly matching TRBD1 (5 bases). The CDR3 spans 14 residues. V was cut by 4 bases and J by 5 bases, with 11 bases left in between. The germline gives CDR1 LGHNA, CDR2 YSLEER. The CDR3 is CASSLTRTTGELFF. CDR3 sequence (DNA): TGCGCCAGCAGCCTCACCCGGACAACCGGGGAGCTGTTTTTT.

The rearrangement links TRBV6-5 to TRBJ2-5; D unclear. V was trimmed by 4 bases and J by 5 bases, leaving 5 bases between them. Looked up from germline, CDR1 is MNHEY and CDR2 is SVGAGI. The CDR3 spans 11 residues. The CDR3 spells CASSSAETQYF. The CDR3 bases are TGTGCCAGCAGTTCCGCCGAGACCCAGTACTTC.

This clonotype was counted a few times. The rearrangement joins TRBV9 to TRBJ2-5, with 9 bases aligning to TRBD2. The germline CDR1 and CDR2 sequences are SGDLS and YYNGEE. The CDR3 extends over 16 amino acids. V shed 0 bases, J shed 2 bases, and the junction held 5 bases outside the gene matches. The CDR3 bases are TGTGCCAGCAGCGTAGGCGACGCGGGGGGGCAAGAGACCCAGTACTTC. Its protein is CASSVGDAGGQETQYF. Using reference TRBV9 and TRBJ2-5 for the parts outside the CDR3, the full variable domain is DSGVTQTPKHLITATGQRVTLRCSPRSGDLSVYWYQQSLDQGLQFLIQYYNGEERAKGNILERFSAQQFPDLHSELNLSSLELGDSALYFCASSVGDAGGQETQYFGPGTRLLVL.

In this sample, this clonotype turned up a few times. CDR3 region: CASSGRGRETQYF. The CDR3 coding sequence is TGTGCCAGCAGTGGCAGGGGGCGAGAGACCCAGTACTTC. The chain couples TRBV27 to TRBJ2-5; the match to TRBD1 covers 8 bases. Looked up from germline, CDR1 is MNHEY and CDR2 is SMNVEV (reference sequence). The CDR3 consists of 13 residues. V lost 5 bases and J lost 4; bases outside the gene matches: 3.

This clonotype came up a few times. V usage is TRBV20-1 and J usage is TRBJ2-1; no firm D call. CDR3 length: 15 residues. Trimming removed 5 bases from V and 3 bases from J, with 17 bases in between. The germline V gene encodes CDR1 DFQATT and CDR2 SNEGSKA (reference sequence). The CDR3 sequence is CSAYRVGNYYNEQFF. The CDR3 region has the DNA TGCAGTGCTTACAGAGTTGGGAATTACTACAATGAGCAGTTCTTC.

The chain recombines TRBV12-3 or TRBV12-4 with TRBJ2-7, with 8 positions matching TRBD1. V trimming: 6 bases; J trimming: 4 bases; junction bases outside the gene matches: 14. The CDR3 totals 16 residues. CDR3 DNA: TGTGCCAGCAGCACCGGTCGGACAGGGAATATGTACGAGCAGTACTTC. Its translation: CASSTGRTGNMYEQYF.

The J gene is TRBJ2-1, the V gene TRBV12-3 or TRBV12-4, with TRBD2 matching 7 bases. This CDR3 contains 12 residues. V gave up 11 bases and J gave up 2 bases; unmatched junction bases: 3. CDR3 protein: CAGRGPYNEQFF. The CDR3 coding sequence is TGTGCCGGGAGGGGACCCTACAATGAGCAGTTCTTC.

This clonotype has ten or more counts. The chain is built from TRBV20-1 and TRBJ2-5; TRBD2 is a possible D gene (5 bases). Germline loops: CDR1 DFQATT, CDR2 SNEGSKA (reference sequence). V lost 3 bases, J lost 4 bases, and 15 bases lay in between. The CDR3 extends over 14 amino acids. The CDR3 DNA reads as TGCAGTGCTAGGTACTCAACCCGGGGAGAGACCCAGTACTTC. Its protein product is CSARYSTRGETQYF.

The rearrangement links TRBV7-8 to TRBJ1-2; D call uncertain. This CDR3 has 16 residues. The germline gives CDR1 SGHVS, CDR2 FQNEAQ. Trimming removed 5 bases from V and 3 bases from J, with 19 bases in between. As DNA, the CDR3 is TGTGCCAGCAGCATGAGACGGGAACCATCCGACTATGGCTACACCTTC. It yields the protein CASSMRREPSDYGYTF. The full variable domain, completed using reference TRBV7-8 and TRBJ1-2, is GAGVSQSPRYKVAKRGQDVALRCDPISGHVSLFWYQQALGQGPEFLTYFQNEAQLDKSGLPSDRFFAERPEGSVSTLKIQRTQQEDSAVYLCASSMRREPSDYGYTFGSGTRLTVV.

In its sample, this clonotype was seen a few times. The chain uses TRBV7-2 and TRBJ1-5; unclear D gene. V was trimmed by 5 bases and J by 3 bases, leaving 8 bases between them. Germline values: CDR1 SGHTA, CDR2 FQGNSA. This CDR3 is built from 13 residues. This CDR3 is CASSPAVNQPQHF. CDR3 DNA: TGTGCCAGCAGCCCGGCCGTCAATCAGCCCCAGCATTTT.

This clonotype was counted a few times. This chain connects TRBV16 to TRBJ2-7; weak D call: TRBD2 (5 bases). Trimming removed 1 base at V and 5 bases at J, with 12 bases between. The CDR3 has 14 residues. Germline assignment: CDR1 KGHSY and CDR2 FQNENV. The CDR3 sequence: CASSQWTGTHEQYF. CDR3 sequence (DNA): TGTGCCAGCAGCCAATGGACGGGAACCCACGAGCAGTACTTC.

CDR3 protein: CASSGSRSYNEQFF. The CDR3 nucleotides are TGTGCCAGCAGTGGTAGTAGGAGCTACAATGAGCAGTTCTTC. The chain carries TRBV6-1 and TRBJ2-1; no clear D gene. The germline V gene has CDR1 MNHNS and CDR2 SASEGT. The CDR3 extends over 14 amino acids. Trimming took 4 bases from V and 3 from J, leaving 10 bases between them.

This chain links TRBV20-1 with TRBJ1-2; perhaps TRBD1 as D (6 bases). V lost 6 bases and J lost 3, with 20 bases in between. The CDR3 contains 15 residues. Germline V CDR1 and CDR2: DFQATT, SNEGSKA (reference sequence). CDR3 bases: TGCAGTGCACCCGGGACGCCTAAGGGGGACTATGGCTACACCTTC. It encodes CSAPGTPKGDYGYTF.

The CDR3 loop is CASSSPGRANYGYTF. CDR3 nucleotides: TGTGCCAGCAGCTCTCCGGGGCGTGCTAACTATGGCTACACCTTC. This rearrangement joins TRBV5-6 to TRBJ1-2, with a possible D match to TRBD1 (5 bases). The CDR3 loop spans 15 amino acids. Germline CDR1 is SGHDT and CDR2 is YYEEEE. V gave up 3 bases and J gave up 0 bases, with 12 bases separating them.

In this sample, this clonotype turned up a few times. The V and J genes are TRBV4-2 and TRBJ1-5; perhaps TRBD1 as D (6 bases). This CDR3 comprises 16 residues. Germline V gives CDR1 LGHNA, CDR2 YNFKEQ. V shed 3 bases and J shed 2 bases, with 14 bases lying between them. CDR3 in amino acids: CASSQGHSRGNQPQHF. The CDR3 DNA reads as TGTGCCAGCAGCCAGGGACACTCAAGGGGCAATCAGCCCCAGCATTTT.

The chain has TRBV4-3 and TRBJ1-5; D gene ambiguous. The V and J ends lost 0 bases and 5 bases respectively, with 11 bases between them. This CDR3 spans 15 amino acids. Per germline, CDR1 LGHNA and CDR2 YSLEER. CDR3 loop: CASSQDVGRHQPQHF. The CDR3, as DNA: TGCGCCAGCAGCCAAGATGTGGGGAGACATCAGCCCCAGCATTTT.